This T cell receptor beta chain was profiled in a study of radiotherapy plus CTLA-4 blockade in lung cancer. Regarding the study as a whole: Blood TCR clones of tumor origin expanded after radiotherapy plus ipilimumab.

Assay used: immunoSEQ multiplex PCR; TCRdb lists only in-frame clones, some missing. The sample gives more than 40,000 clones, about 88% of which show up once; 7.8% is in the top ten. This clone was seen once. What it binds is not known. One end of the junction varies from germline; a read error may be responsible. Germline V gene sequence: CDR1 SGHRS, CDR2 YFSETQ. This CDR3 has 10 amino acids. The receptor was isolated from a human donor with non-small cell lung cancer whose response to radiotherapy plus ipilimumab could not be evaluated. The chain employs TRBV5-1 and TRBJ2-7; 7 bases are shared with TRBD1. The specimen was peripheral blood, collected from a patient treated with radiotherapy plus ipilimumab. CDR3 loop: CASSYRGNAF. CDR3 nucleotides: TGCGCCAGCAGCTACAGGGGAAACGCCTTC.